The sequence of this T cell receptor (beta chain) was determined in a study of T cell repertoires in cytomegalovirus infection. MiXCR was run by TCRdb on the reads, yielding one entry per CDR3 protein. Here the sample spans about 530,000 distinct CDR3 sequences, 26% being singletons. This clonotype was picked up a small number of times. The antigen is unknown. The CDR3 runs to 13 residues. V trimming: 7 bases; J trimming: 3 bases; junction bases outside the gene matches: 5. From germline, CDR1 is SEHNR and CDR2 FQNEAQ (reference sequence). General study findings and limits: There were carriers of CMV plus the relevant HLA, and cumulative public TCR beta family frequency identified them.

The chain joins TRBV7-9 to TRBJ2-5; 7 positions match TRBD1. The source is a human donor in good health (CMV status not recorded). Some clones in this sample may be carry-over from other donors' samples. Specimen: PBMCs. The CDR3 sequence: CASTPDRKETQYF. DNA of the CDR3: TGTGCCAGCACCCCGGACAGGAAAGAGACCCAGTACTTC.